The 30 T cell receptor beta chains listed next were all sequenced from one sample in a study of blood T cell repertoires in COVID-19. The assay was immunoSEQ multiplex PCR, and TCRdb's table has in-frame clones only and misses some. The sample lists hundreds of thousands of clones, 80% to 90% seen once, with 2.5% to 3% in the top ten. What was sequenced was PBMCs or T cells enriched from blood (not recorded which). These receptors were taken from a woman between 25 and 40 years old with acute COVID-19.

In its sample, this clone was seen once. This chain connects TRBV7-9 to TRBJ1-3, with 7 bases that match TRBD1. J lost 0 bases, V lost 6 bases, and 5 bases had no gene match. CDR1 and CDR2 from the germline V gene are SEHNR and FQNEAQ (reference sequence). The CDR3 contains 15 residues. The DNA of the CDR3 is TGTGCCAGCAGGAGGGACAGCTCCTCTGGAAACACCATATATTTT. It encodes CASRRDSSSGNTIYF.

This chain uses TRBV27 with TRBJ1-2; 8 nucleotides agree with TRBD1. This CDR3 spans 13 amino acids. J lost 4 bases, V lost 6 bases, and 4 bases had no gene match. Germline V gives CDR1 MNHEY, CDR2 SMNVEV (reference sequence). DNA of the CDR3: TGTGCCAGCAGCGACAGGGGTGGCTATGGCTACACCTTC. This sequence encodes CASSDRGGYGYTF.

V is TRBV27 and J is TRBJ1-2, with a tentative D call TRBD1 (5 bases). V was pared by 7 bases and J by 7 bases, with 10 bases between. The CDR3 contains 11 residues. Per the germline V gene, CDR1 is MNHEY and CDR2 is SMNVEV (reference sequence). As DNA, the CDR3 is TGTGCCAGCACAGACGGGGGTGGCTACACCTTC. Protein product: CASTDGGGYTF.

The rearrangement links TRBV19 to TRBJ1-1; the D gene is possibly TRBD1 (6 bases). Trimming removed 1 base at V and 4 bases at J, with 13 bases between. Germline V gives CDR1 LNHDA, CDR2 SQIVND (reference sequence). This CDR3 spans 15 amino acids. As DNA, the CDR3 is TGTGCCAGTAGTATAGTCCACAGGGCCGGCACTGAAGCTTTCTTT. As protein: CASSIVHRAGTEAFF.

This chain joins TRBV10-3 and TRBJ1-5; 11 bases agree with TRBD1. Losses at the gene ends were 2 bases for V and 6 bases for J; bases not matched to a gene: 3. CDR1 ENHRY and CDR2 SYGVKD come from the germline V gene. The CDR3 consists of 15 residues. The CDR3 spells CAISEGQGAGQPQHF. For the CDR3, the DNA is TGTGCCATCAGTGAGGGACAGGGGGCTGGTCAGCCCCAGCATTTT.

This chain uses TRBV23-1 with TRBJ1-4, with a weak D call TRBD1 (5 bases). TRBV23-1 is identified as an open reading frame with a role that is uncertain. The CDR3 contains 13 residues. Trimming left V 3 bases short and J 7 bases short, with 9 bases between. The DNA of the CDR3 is TGCGCCAGCAGTCACCGGGGGGGTGAAAAACTGTTTTTT. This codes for CASSHRGGEKLFF.

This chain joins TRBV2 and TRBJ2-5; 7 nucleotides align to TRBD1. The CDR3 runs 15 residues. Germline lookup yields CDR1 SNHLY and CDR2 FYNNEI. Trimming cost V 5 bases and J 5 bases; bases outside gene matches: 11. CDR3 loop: CASSLGQTLGETQYF. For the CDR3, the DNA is TGTGCCAGCAGTCTGGGACAGACCCTTGGGGAGACCCAGTACTTC.

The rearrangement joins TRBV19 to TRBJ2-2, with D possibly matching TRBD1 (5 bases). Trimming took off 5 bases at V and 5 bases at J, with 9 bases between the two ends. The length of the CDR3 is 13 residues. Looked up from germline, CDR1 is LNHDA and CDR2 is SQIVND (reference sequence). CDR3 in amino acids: CASSQGETGELFF. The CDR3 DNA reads TGTGCCAGTAGTCAGGGTGAAACCGGGGAGCTGTTTTTT.

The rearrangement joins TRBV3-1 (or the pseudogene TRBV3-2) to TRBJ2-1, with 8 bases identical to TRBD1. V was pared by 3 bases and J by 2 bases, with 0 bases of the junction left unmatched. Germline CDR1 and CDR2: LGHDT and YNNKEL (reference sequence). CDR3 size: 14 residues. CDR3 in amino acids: CASSHRGPYNEQFF. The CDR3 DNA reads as TGTGCCAGCAGCCACAGGGGGCCCTACAATGAGCAGTTCTTC.

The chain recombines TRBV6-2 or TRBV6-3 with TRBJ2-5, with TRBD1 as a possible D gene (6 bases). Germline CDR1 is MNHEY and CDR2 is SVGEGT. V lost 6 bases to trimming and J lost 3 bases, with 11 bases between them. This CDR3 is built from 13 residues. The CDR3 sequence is CASSNPGEETQYF. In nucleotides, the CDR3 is TGTGCCAGCAGCAACCCAGGGGAAGAGACCCAGTACTTC.

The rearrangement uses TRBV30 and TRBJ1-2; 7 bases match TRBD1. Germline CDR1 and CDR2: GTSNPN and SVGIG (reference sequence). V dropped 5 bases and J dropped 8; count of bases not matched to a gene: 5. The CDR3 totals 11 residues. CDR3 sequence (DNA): TGTGCCTGGGGAAACAGGGGCGGCTACACCTTC. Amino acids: CAWGNRGGYTF.

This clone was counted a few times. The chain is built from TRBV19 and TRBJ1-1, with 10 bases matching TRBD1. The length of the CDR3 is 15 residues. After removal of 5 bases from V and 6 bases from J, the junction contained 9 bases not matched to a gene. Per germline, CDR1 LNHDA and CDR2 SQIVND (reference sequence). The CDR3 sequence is CASSRPGDRGAEAFF. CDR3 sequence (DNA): TGTGCCAGTAGTCGCCCTGGGGACAGGGGAGCTGAAGCTTTCTTT.

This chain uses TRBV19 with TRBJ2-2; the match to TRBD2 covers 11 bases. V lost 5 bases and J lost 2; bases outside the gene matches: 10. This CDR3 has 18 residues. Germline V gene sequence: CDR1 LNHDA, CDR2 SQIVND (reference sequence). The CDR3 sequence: CASSSNPGTSGNTGELFF. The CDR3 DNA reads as TGTGCCAGTAGTTCAAACCCCGGGACTAGCGGTAACACCGGGGAGCTGTTTTTT.

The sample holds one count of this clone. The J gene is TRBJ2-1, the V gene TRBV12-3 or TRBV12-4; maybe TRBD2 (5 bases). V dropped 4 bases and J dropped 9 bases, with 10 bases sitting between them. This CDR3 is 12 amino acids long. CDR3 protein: CASSSLGGEQFF. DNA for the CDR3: TGTGCCAGCAGTTCACTAGGCGGTGAGCAGTTCTTC.

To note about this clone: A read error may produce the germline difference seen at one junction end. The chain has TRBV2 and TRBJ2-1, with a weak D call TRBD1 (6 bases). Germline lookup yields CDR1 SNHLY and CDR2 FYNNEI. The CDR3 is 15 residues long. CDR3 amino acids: CAGSAVQGLYNEQFF. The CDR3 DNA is TGTGCCGGCAGTGCGGTCCAGGGGCTTTACAATGAGCAGTTCTTC.

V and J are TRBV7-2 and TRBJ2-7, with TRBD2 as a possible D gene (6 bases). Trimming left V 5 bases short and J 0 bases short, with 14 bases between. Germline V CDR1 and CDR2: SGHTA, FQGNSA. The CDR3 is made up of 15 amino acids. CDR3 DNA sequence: TGTGCCAGCAGCGTCCGGGACTTTCGCTCCTACGAGCAGTACTTC. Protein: CASSVRDFRSYEQYF.

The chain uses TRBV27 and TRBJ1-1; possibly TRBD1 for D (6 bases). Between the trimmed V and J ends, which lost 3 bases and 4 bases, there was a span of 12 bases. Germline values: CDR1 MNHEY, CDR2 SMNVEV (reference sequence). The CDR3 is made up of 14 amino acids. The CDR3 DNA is TGTGCCAGCAGTTTTGGGGGCGCAGTCACTGAAGCTTTCTTT. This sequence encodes CASSFGGAVTEAFF.

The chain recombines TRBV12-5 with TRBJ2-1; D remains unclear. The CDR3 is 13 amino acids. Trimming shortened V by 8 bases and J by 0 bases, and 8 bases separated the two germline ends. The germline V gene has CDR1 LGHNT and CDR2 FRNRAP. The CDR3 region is CASSAISYNEQFF. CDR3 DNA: TGTGCTAGTTCTGCTATCTCCTACAATGAGCAGTTCTTC.

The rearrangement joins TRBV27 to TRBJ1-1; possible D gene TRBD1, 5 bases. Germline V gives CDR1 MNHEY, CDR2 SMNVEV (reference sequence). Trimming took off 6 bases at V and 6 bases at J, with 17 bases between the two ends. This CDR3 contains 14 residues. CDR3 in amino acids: CASRNIAQTAEAFF. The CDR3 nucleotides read TGTGCCAGCAGAAATATCGCCCAGACAGCTGAAGCTTTCTTT.

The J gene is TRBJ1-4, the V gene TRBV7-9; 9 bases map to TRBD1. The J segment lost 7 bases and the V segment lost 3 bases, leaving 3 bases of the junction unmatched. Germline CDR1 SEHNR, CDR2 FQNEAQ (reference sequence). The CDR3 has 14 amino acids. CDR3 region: CASSFGQGIEKLFF. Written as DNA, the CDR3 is TGTGCCAGCAGCTTCGGACAGGGGATTGAAAAACTGTTTTTT.

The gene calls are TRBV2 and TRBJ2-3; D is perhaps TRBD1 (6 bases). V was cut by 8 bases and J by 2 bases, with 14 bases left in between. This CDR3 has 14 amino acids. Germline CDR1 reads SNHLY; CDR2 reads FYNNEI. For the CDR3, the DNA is TGTGCCAGCTTAGAGAGGGGGATCACAGATACGCAGTATTTT. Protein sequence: CASLERGITDTQYF.

In DNA, the CDR3 is TGTGCCAGCAGCTTAGTCCCGGGGACACAGGAAATCTATGGCTACACCTTC. Amino acids: CASSLVPGTQEIYGYTF. The chain carries TRBV7-2 and TRBJ1-2; D might be TRBD1 (6 bases). V was pared by 1 base and J by 4 bases, with 19 bases between. Per the germline V gene, CDR1 is SGHTA and CDR2 is FQGNSA. The CDR3 length is 17 residues.

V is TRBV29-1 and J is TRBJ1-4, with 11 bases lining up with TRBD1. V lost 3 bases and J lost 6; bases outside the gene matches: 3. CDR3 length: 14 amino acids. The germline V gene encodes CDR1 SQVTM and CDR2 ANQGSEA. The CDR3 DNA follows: TGCAGCGTTGAGGGGGGACAGGGGGATGAAAAACTGTTTTTT. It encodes CSVEGGQGDEKLFF.

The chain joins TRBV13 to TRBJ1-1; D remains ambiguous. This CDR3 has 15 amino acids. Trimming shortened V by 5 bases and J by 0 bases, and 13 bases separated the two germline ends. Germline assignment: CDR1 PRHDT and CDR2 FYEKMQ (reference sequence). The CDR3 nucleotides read TGTGCCAGCAGCCTGGAGCGGATGATGAACACTGAAGCTTTCTTT. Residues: CASSLERMMNTEAFF.

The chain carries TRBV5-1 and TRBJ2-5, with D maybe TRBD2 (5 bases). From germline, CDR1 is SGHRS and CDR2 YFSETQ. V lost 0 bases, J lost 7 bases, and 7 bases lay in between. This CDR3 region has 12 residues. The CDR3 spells CASSLDEGTQYF. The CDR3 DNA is TGCGCCAGCAGCTTGGACGAGGGGACCCAGTACTTC.

Written as DNA, the CDR3 is TGTGCCAGCAGCCCCGGACTAGCGGGGGTCAATGAGCAGTTCTTC. It yields the protein CASSPGLAGVNEQFF. This rearrangement joins TRBV6-5 to TRBJ2-1, with 13 bases aligning to TRBD2. Unmatched junction bases numbered 5, after V lost 6 bases and J lost 6 bases. Germline V gives CDR1 MNHEY, CDR2 SVGAGI. The CDR3 has 15 amino acids.

The CDR3 bases are TGTGCCTGGAGTCCGGGACATACTAATGAAAAACTGTTTTTT. Its translation is CAWSPGHTNEKLFF. The gene calls are TRBV30 and TRBJ1-4, with D maybe TRBD1 (6 bases). The CDR3 is 14 amino acids. Germline CDR1 reads GTSNPN; CDR2 reads SVGIG (reference sequence). V lost 2 bases to trimming and J lost 2 bases, with 9 bases between them.

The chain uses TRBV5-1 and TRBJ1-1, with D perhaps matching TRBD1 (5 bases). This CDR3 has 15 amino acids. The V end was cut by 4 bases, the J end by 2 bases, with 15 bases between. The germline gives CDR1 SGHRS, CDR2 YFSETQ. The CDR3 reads CASSNWRDGNTEAFF. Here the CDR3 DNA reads TGCGCCAGCAGCAACTGGAGGGACGGCAACACTGAAGCTTTCTTT.

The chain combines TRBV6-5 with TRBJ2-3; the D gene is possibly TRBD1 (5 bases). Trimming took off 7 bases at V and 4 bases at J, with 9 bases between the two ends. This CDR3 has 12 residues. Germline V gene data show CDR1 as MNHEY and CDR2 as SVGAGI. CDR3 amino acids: CASKTDSDTQYF. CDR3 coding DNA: TGTGCCAGCAAGACAGACTCAGATACGCAGTATTTT.

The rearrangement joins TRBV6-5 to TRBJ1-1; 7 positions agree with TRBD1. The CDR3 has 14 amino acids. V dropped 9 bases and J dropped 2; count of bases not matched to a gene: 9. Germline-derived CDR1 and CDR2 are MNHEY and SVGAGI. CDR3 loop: CASSRDSPNTEAFF. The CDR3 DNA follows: TGTGCCAGTTCACGGGACAGCCCCAACACTGAAGCTTTCTTT.